The next 20 T cell receptor beta chains were all read from a single sample in a study of blood T cell repertoires in COVID-19 (TCRdb year 2020). Receptor amplification or capture employed the immunoSEQ multiplex PCR assay. TCRdb's version of the immuneACCESS table is confined to in-frame rearrangements and falls short of the full clone set. An unresolved V gene accounts for under half of the shortfall where checked; the remainder is of unknown origin. Across this sample there are some 170,000 clones, with roughly 84% seen only once. The top ten hold roughly 9.2% of the sample. Sequenced input: peripheral blood. All receptors derive from a woman over 75 with active or convalescent COVID-19.

This chain uses TRBV4-3 with TRBJ1-2, with 7 bases matching TRBD1. J was trimmed by 7 bases and V by 0 bases; bases with no gene match: 8. The CDR3 length is 15 residues. Looked up from germline, CDR1 is LGHNA and CDR2 is YSLEER. The CDR3 DNA reads TGCGCCAGCAGCCAAGAGAAGACAGGGTTGTTTGGCTACACCTTC. Translation: CASSQEKTGLFGYTF.

The V call is TRBV5-5, the J call TRBJ1-1; no definite D call. Trimming shortened V by 2 bases and J by 1 base, and 9 bases separated the two germline ends. The CDR3 covers 14 residues. From germline, CDR1 is SGHKS and CDR2 YYEKEE (reference sequence). This CDR3 is CASSLQSRNTEAFF. The CDR3 bases are TGTGCCAGCAGCTTACAGTCTCGGAACACTGAAGCTTTCTTT. Looking up the rest from reference TRBV5-5 and TRBJ1-1 gives the full variable domain: DAGVTQSPTHLIKTRGQQVTLRCSPISGHKSVSWYQQVLGQGPQFIFQYYEKEERGRGNFPDRFSARQFPNYSSELNVNALLLGDSALYLCASSLQSRNTEAFFGQGTRLTVV.

This clone was seen a few times. The chain employs TRBV28 and TRBJ2-6; D gene ambiguous. Germline V gene data show CDR1 as MDHEN and CDR2 as SYDVKM. CDR3 size: 16 residues. Trimming left V 6 bases short and J 0 bases short, with 12 bases between. The CDR3 protein is CASSPLLSSGANVLTF. In nucleotides, the CDR3 is TGTGCCAGCAGCCCCTTGTTGAGCTCTGGGGCCAACGTCCTGACTTTC.

This clone was seen just once. The V call is TRBV4-3, the J call TRBJ1-1; 7 positions match TRBD1. The CDR3 consists of 15 residues. V lost 3 bases, J lost 4 bases, and 8 bases stayed unmatched. Germline-derived CDR1 and CDR2 are LGHNA and YSLEER. The CDR3 sequence: CASSQVQGLGTEAFF. DNA of the CDR3: TGCGCCAGCAGCCAGGTACAGGGGCTCGGCACTGAAGCTTTCTTT.

The gene calls are TRBV19 and TRBJ1-5; 9 bases align to TRBD1. Trimming removed 7 bases from V and 0 bases from J; junction bases left unmatched: 10. CDR1 LNHDA and CDR2 SQIVND come from the germline V gene (reference sequence). The length of the CDR3 is 17 residues. The CDR3 here is CASTLGQGSYSNQPQHF. CDR3 nucleotides: TGTGCCAGTACCCTAGGACAGGGGAGCTATAGCAATCAGCCCCAGCATTTT.

A few counts support this clone. The chain employs TRBV9 and TRBJ1-5; unclear D gene. The CDR3 extends over 15 amino acids. Germline V gives CDR1 SGDLS, CDR2 YYNGEE. V lost 0 bases, J lost 3 bases, and 10 bases lay in between. The CDR3 bases are TGTGCCAGCAGCGTAGGAGGAGGGAACAATCAGCCCCAGCATTTT. Amino acid sequence: CASSVGGGNNQPQHF.

This chain links TRBV6-5 with TRBJ1-1; TRBD1 is a possible D gene (6 bases). From germline, CDR1 is MNHEY and CDR2 SVGAGI. The V and J ends lost 4 bases and 4 bases respectively, with 10 bases between them. The length of the CDR3 is 13 residues. CDR3 coding DNA: TGTGCCAGCAGTTTAAGGGGGGGCACTGAAGCTTTCTTT. It specifies CASSLRGGTEAFF.

V is TRBV7-9 and J is TRBJ1-1; the match to TRBD1 covers 11 bases. Trimming at V came to 4 bases and at J to 0 bases, leaving 4 bases not matched to a gene. The CDR3 sequence is 16 residues long. The germline CDR1 and CDR2 sequences are SEHNR and FQNEAQ (reference sequence). The CDR3 loop reads CASSWTGGIMNTEAFF. DNA for the CDR3: TGTGCCAGCAGCTGGACAGGGGGCATTATGAACACTGAAGCTTTCTTT. Drawing the rest from reference TRBV7-9 and TRBJ1-1, the complete variable domain is DTGVSQNPRHKITKRGQNVTFRCDPISEHNRLYWYRQTLGQGPEFLTYFQNEAQLEKSRLLSDRFSAERPKGSFSTLEIQRTEQGDSAMYLCASSWTGGIMNTEAFFGQGTRLTVV.

In this sample, this clone turned up once. V gene TRBV3-1 (or the pseudogene TRBV3-2) combines with J gene TRBJ1-6, with D unresolved. V was pared by 8 bases and J by 8 bases, with 19 bases between. CDR3 size: 15 residues. Per the germline V gene, CDR1 is LGHDT and CDR2 is YNNKEL (reference sequence). The CDR3 DNA follows: TGTGCCAGCCGATTCCATGGGGAGGGCGATTCACCCCTCCACTTT. Residues: CASRFHGEGDSPLHF.

The genes are TRBV27 and TRBJ2-1; 14 bases fit TRBD2. Germline assignment: CDR1 MNHEY and CDR2 SMNVEV (reference sequence). After removal of 4 bases from V and 6 bases from J, the junction contained 8 bases not matched to a gene. CDR3 size: 17 residues. The CDR3 DNA follows: TGTGCCAGCAGTTCTCCGACTAGCGGGGGGGTTTTCAATGAGCAGTTCTTC. Translating it yields CASSSPTSGGVFNEQFF.

The chain uses TRBV20-1 and TRBJ1-5, with D unclear. The V and J ends lost 3 bases and 5 bases respectively, with 11 bases between them. Germline assignment: CDR1 DFQATT and CDR2 SNEGSKA (reference sequence). The CDR3 runs 13 residues. CDR3 coding DNA: TGCAGTGCTAGTGGGTCACCAGATCAGCCCCAGCATTTT. Translating gives CSASGSPDQPQHF.

The rearrangement links TRBV19 to TRBJ1-1, with D tentatively TRBD1 (6 bases). Trimming shortened V by 2 bases and J by 0 bases, and 10 bases separated the two germline ends. The CDR3 is 15 residues long. The V gene's germline CDR1 is LNHDA and CDR2 SQIVND (reference sequence). CDR3 sequence: CASSISGVLNTEAFF. In DNA form, the CDR3 reads TGTGCCAGTAGTATATCAGGGGTCCTGAACACTGAAGCTTTCTTT. Supplemented by reference TRBV19 and TRBJ1-1, the full variable domain reads DGGITQSPKYLFRKEGQNVTLSCEQNLNHDAMYWYRQDPGQGLRLIYYSQIVNDFQKGDIAEGYSVSREKKESFPLTVTSAQKNPTAFYLCASSISGVLNTEAFFGQGTRLTVV.

The rearrangement joins TRBV4-1 to TRBJ2-7; 7 bases align to TRBD1. Per the germline V gene, CDR1 is MGHRA and CDR2 is YSYEKL. Losses at the gene ends were 3 bases for V and 2 bases for J; bases not matched to a gene: 7. The CDR3 totals 15 residues. CDR3 residues: CASSHPGQGAYEQYF. CDR3 nucleotides: TGCGCCAGCAGCCACCCCGGCCAGGGGGCCTACGAGCAGTACTTC.

This clone was counted a single time. The DNA of the CDR3 is TGTGCCAGCAGCTTAGACGGGCGGGATGGCTACACCTTC. It is translated as CASSLDGRDGYTF. This chain connects TRBV7-9 to TRBJ1-2; no clear D. Trimming pared 1 base from V and 6 bases from J, leaving 9 bases between. The CDR3 covers 13 residues. The V gene's germline CDR1 is SEHNR and CDR2 FQNEAQ (reference sequence).

This CDR3 reads CASSFSMVTTGELFF. The DNA for the CDR3 is TGTGCCAGCAGCTTTTCGATGGTAACTACCGGGGAGCTGTTTTTT. The chain couples TRBV7-2 to TRBJ2-2, with D uncertain. This CDR3 is 15 amino acids long. CDR1 and CDR2 (germline): SGHTA, FQGNSA. Trimming took 3 bases from V and 5 from J, leaving 13 bases between them.

The chain uses TRBV14 and TRBJ2-3; the D gene is possibly TRBD2 (6 bases). Germline CDR1 SGHDN, CDR2 FVKESK. V lost 1 base and J 1 base, leaving 15 bases between the germline ends. CDR3 length: 17 residues. The CDR3 loop reads CASSQGNWRGRTDTQYF. The CDR3 nucleotides read TGTGCCAGCAGCCAAGGAAATTGGCGGGGACGCACAGATACGCAGTATTTT.

The chain carries TRBV6-5 and TRBJ1-2, with D perhaps TRBD1 (5 bases). Trimming cost V 6 bases and J 3 bases, with 17 bases left between them. The V gene's germline CDR1 is MNHEY and CDR2 SVGAGI. The CDR3 totals 15 residues. Written as DNA, the CDR3 is TGTGCCAGCAGAGAGCAGGGAGGTGGCGACTATGGCTACACCTTC. Encoded protein: CASREQGGGDYGYTF.

The genes are TRBV10-3 and TRBJ2-2, with D possibly TRBD2 on 5 matching bases. Germline CDR1 ENHRY, CDR2 SYGVKD. Trimming took off 4 bases at V and 2 bases at J, with 8 bases between the two ends. The CDR3 extends over 14 amino acids. The CDR3 nucleotides read TGTGCCATCAGTGCGGGGATCAACACCGGGGAGCTGTTTTTT. Its translation: CAISAGINTGELFF.

This clone was seen just once. DNA of the CDR3: TGTGCCAGCTCCTCCACTAGCGGGGGGTTGATCACTGAAGCTTTCTTT. This codes for CASSSTSGGLITEAFF. The chain links TRBV18 to TRBJ1-1, with a possible D match to TRBD1 (5 bases). V gave up 6 bases and J gave up 4 bases, with 21 bases separating them. The CDR3 sequence is 16 residues long. Germline CDR1 reads KGHSH; CDR2 reads LQKENI.

In its sample, this clone was seen once. This chain uses TRBV9 with TRBJ1-1, with TRBD1 as a possible D gene (6 bases). Per germline, CDR1 SGDLS and CDR2 YYNGEE. The CDR3 covers 14 residues. Deletions cut 3 bases from V and 1 base from J, with 10 bases between. Here the CDR3 reads CASSDLRGNTEAFF. CDR3 in DNA: TGTGCCAGCAGCGATCTCAGGGGGAACACTGAAGCTTTCTTT.